One and the same sample provided the 25 T cell receptor beta chains below, sequenced in a study of blood T cell repertoires in COVID-19. Assay used: immunoSEQ multiplex PCR; TCRdb lists only in-frame clones, some missing. Altogether hundreds of thousands of clones are present, roughly 90% being singletons, with the ten largest covering around 10%. Sequencing was done on a sample of peripheral blood. The receptors were gathered from a woman in her twenties or thirties with COVID-19, enrolled during active disease.

The gene calls are TRBV4-1 and TRBJ1-4; D call uncertain. The CDR3 length is 18 residues. The germline CDR1 and CDR2 sequences are MGHRA and YSYEKL. V lost 1 base, J lost 0 bases, and 15 bases lay in between. Here the CDR3 reads CASSQANSPLATNEKLFF. The CDR3 DNA follows: TGCGCCAGCAGCCAAGCGAACAGCCCTCTCGCAACTAATGAAAAACTGTTTTTT.

This clone was counted between two and nine times. The J gene is TRBJ1-2, the V gene TRBV6-1; D remains unclear. V lost 1 base and J 3 bases, leaving 18 bases between the germline ends. The CDR3 totals 17 residues. Germline lookup yields CDR1 MNHNS and CDR2 SASEGT. CDR3 region: CASSEGTEARNHYGYTF. CDR3 DNA: TGTGCCAGCAGTGAAGGGACGGAGGCCAGAAATCACTATGGCTACACCTTC.

V usage is TRBV7-6 and J usage is TRBJ1-6; 8 positions match TRBD1. Germline CDR1 and CDR2: SGHVS and FNYEAQ. This CDR3 is 13 amino acids long. V was pared by 5 bases and J by 9 bases, with 3 bases of the junction left unmatched. The CDR3 loop is CASSQTGVSPLHF. DNA of the CDR3: TGTGCCAGCAGCCAGACAGGGGTTTCACCCCTCCACTTT.

This sequence joins TRBV5-4 and TRBJ2-5; 7 nucleotides line up with TRBD2. Germline trimming cut 5 bases from V and 4 bases from J; bases unmatched to any gene: 8. The CDR3 loop spans 14 amino acids. Germline-derived CDR1 and CDR2 are SGHNT and YYREEE (reference sequence). CDR3 nucleotide sequence: TGTGCCAGCAGTAGCCCTAGCGGAGGAGAGACCCAGTACTTC. As protein: CASSSPSGGETQYF.

This rearrangement joins TRBV5-1 to TRBJ2-1; 14 nucleotides align to TRBD2. The V gene's germline CDR1 is SGHRS and CDR2 YFSETQ. This CDR3 has 19 residues. The ends lost 4 bases at V and 0 bases at J; junction bases unmatched: 9. CDR3 DNA sequence: TGCGCCAGCAGCCAAGGGACTAGCGGGGGACCCCGCTCCTACAATGAGCAGTTCTTC. This sequence encodes CASSQGTSGGPRSYNEQFF.

V usage is TRBV9 and J usage is TRBJ2-6; 7 bases are shared with TRBD2. The CDR3 is made up of 13 amino acids. Germline V gene data show CDR1 as SGDLS and CDR2 as YYNGEE. Trimming removed 5 bases from V and 4 bases from J; junction bases left unmatched: 0. CDR3 in amino acids: CASSSGGANVLTF. Here the CDR3 DNA reads TGTGCCAGCAGTAGCGGGGGGGCCAACGTCCTGACTTTC.

This chain connects TRBV27 to TRBJ2-1; D might be TRBD2 (7 bases). The V and J ends lost 2 bases and 8 bases respectively, with 16 bases between them. Germline V gives CDR1 MNHEY, CDR2 SMNVEV (reference sequence). CDR3 length: 15 amino acids. The DNA for the CDR3 is TGTGCCAGCAGTTTAGATGGCGGGGGCGTAGATGAGCAGTTCTTC. Translating it yields CASSLDGGGVDEQFF.

This chain uses TRBV4-2 with TRBJ1-1, with a weak D call TRBD1 (5 bases). Trimming left V 5 bases short and J 3 bases short, with 13 bases between. Germline values: CDR1 LGHNA, CDR2 YNFKEQ. CDR3 length equals 14 residues. The CDR3: CASSTRGGYTEAFF. The DNA of the CDR3 is TGTGCCAGCAGCACCCGGGGGGGGTACACTGAAGCTTTCTTT.

The J gene is TRBJ1-1, the V gene TRBV5-1; D might be TRBD1 (6 bases). The CDR3 covers 14 residues. V lost 2 bases and J lost 4, with 12 bases in between. The germline V gene has CDR1 SGHRS and CDR2 YFSETQ. CDR3 protein: CASSFLTGGTEAFF. CDR3 coding DNA: TGCGCCAGCAGCTTTTTGACAGGAGGCACTGAAGCTTTCTTT.

The CDR3 spells CASSLDTGMETQYF. The CDR3, as DNA: TGTGCCAGTAGCCTCGACACCGGGATGGAGACCCAGTACTTC. V usage is TRBV19 and J usage is TRBJ2-5, with D maybe TRBD2 (5 bases). Germline V gives CDR1 LNHDA, CDR2 SQIVND (reference sequence). This CDR3 has 14 residues. V was trimmed by 6 bases and J by 5 bases, leaving 16 bases between them. The whole variable domain, filled in from reference TRBV19 and TRBJ2-5, reads DGGITQSPKYLFRKEGQNVTLSCEQNLNHDAMYWYRQDPGQGLRLIYYSQIVNDFQKGDIAEGYSVSREKKESFPLTVTSAQKNPTAFYLCASSLDTGMETQYFGPGTRLLVL.

This chain connects TRBV21-1 to TRBJ1-4. TRBV21-1 is described as a pseudogene. The CDR3 covers 14 residues. The CDR3 region has the DNA TGTGCCAGCAGCTCCCGGGAGGGCGAGGAAAAACTGTTTTTT. This sequence encodes CASSSREGEEKLFF.

The chain employs TRBV11-3 and TRBJ2-3; weak D call: TRBD2 (6 bases). The germline V gene has CDR1 SGHNT and CDR2 YENEEA. The CDR3 extends over 14 amino acids. V lost 11 bases, J lost 0 bases, and 15 bases lay in between. CDR3 sequence: CAPRRGPSTDTQYF. DNA of the CDR3: TGTGCCCCACGGCGGGGCCCTAGCACAGATACGCAGTATTTT.

The chain employs TRBV5-1 and TRBJ2-2, with TRBD2 matching 10 bases. With 1 base clipped from V and 4 bases from J, the junction kept 4 bases outside the gene matches. The CDR3 is 16 residues long. CDR1 and CDR2 from the germline V gene are SGHRS and YFSETQ. CDR3 in amino acids: CASSLTSGVITGELFF. The CDR3 DNA follows: TGCGCCAGCAGCTTGACTAGCGGGGTAATCACCGGGGAGCTGTTTTTT.

The rearrangement joins TRBV25-1 to TRBJ1-2; no firm D call. Germline CDR1 MGHDK, CDR2 SYGVNS. This CDR3 is 13 amino acids long. The germline V and J ends were trimmed by 0 bases and 2 bases, with 4 bases remaining between them. The DNA for the CDR3 is TGTGCCAGCAGTGAATATGGCAACTATGGCTACACCTTC. Translating gives CASSEYGNYGYTF.

V usage is TRBV6-5 and J usage is TRBJ2-3, with a weak D call TRBD1 (5 bases). Germline CDR1 is MNHEY and CDR2 is SVGAGI. Trimming removed 2 bases from V and 0 bases from J, with 9 bases in between. The CDR3 length is 15 residues. In DNA, the CDR3 is TGTGCCAGCAGTTACCTCCAGGGAAGCACAGATACGCAGTATTTT. Translation: CASSYLQGSTDTQYF.

The gene calls are TRBV5-4 and TRBJ2-7; 11 nucleotides align to TRBD2. Germline CDR1 and CDR2: SGHNT and YYREEE (reference sequence). V shed 1 base, J shed 2 bases, and the junction held 11 bases outside the gene matches. This CDR3 has 18 residues. The CDR3 nucleotides read TGTGCCAGCAGCTTGTTTATCGCCCTTAGCGGGGGGGCCTACGAGCAGTACTTC. Amino acid sequence: CASSLFIALSGGAYEQYF.

The chain couples TRBV15 to TRBJ2-7; 11 bases agree with TRBD2. The CDR3 runs 17 residues. Per the germline V gene, CDR1 is LNHNV and CDR2 is YYDKDF (reference sequence). J lost 2 bases, V lost 2 bases, and 8 bases had no gene match. CDR3 DNA: TGTGCCACCAGCAGACATAGCGGGGGGGCCAACCCCTACGAGCAGTACTTC. This codes for CATSRHSGGANPYEQYF.

The sample holds one count of this clone. The J gene is TRBJ2-1, the V gene TRBV10-1, with D unclear. CDR3 size: 12 residues. Trimming left V 0 bases short and J 6 bases short, with 3 bases between. Germline CDR1 WNHNN, CDR2 SYGVQD (reference sequence). The DNA of the CDR3 is TGCGCCAGCAGTGAGTCCAGCAATGAGCAGTTCTTC. Translated, it gives CASSESSNEQFF.

The genes are TRBV2 and TRBJ2-5; 7 bases align to TRBD2. The CDR3 spans 12 residues. The J segment lost 5 bases and the V segment lost 8 bases, leaving 5 bases of the junction unmatched. CDR1 and CDR2 (germline): SNHLY, FYNNEI. The CDR3 DNA reads TGTGCCAGCGGGGAGGGACGGGAGACCCAGTACTTC. This translates into CASGEGRETQYF.

The V call is TRBV11-2, the J call TRBJ2-7; TRBD2 might be the D (5 bases). The germline CDR1 and CDR2 sequences are SGHAT and FQNNGV. The ends were cut back, 3 bases at V and 2 bases at J, with 11 bases in the middle. This CDR3 has 14 amino acids. The CDR3 nucleotides read TGTGCCAGCAGCTTCATCGGACTTACCTACGAGCAGTACTTC. Translation: CASSFIGLTYEQYF. The full variable domain, completed using reference TRBV11-2 and TRBJ2-7, is EAGVAQSPRYKIIEKRQSVAFWCNPISGHATLYWYQQILGQGPKLLIQFQNNGVVDDSQLPKDRFSAERLKGVDSTLKIQPAKLEDSAVYLCASSFIGLTYEQYFGPGTRLTVT.

V usage is TRBV18 and J usage is TRBJ2-3; D may be TRBD1 (5 bases). V lost 2 bases and J 3 bases, leaving 6 bases between the germline ends. Germline V gene data show CDR1 as KGHSH and CDR2 as LQKENI. There are 13 residues in the CDR3. The CDR3 sequence: CASSPYRTDTQYF. The CDR3 coding sequence is TGTGCCAGCTCACCATACAGGACAGATACGCAGTATTTT.

The gene calls are TRBV4-1 and TRBJ2-7, with 11 bases identical to TRBD2. Germline CDR1 reads MGHRA; CDR2 reads YSYEKL. CDR3 size: 19 residues. V lost 0 bases, J lost 0 bases, and 10 bases stayed unmatched. This chain's CDR3 is CASSQERLAGGKNSYEQYF. As DNA, the CDR3 is TGCGCCAGCAGCCAAGAGCGGCTAGCGGGGGGTAAAAACTCCTACGAGCAGTACTTC.

This chain uses TRBV3-1 (or the pseudogene TRBV3-2) with TRBJ1-2; D ambiguous. The CDR3 loop spans 16 amino acids. The V gene's germline CDR1 is LGHDT and CDR2 YNNKEL (reference sequence). Trimming shortened V by 0 bases and J by 4 bases, and 15 bases separated the two germline ends. In nucleotides, the CDR3 is TGTGCCAGCAGCCAAGAAGTCTGGGCAGGTCCCTATGGCTACACCTTC. The encoded protein is CASSQEVWAGPYGYTF.

The chain couples TRBV7-6 to TRBJ2-2, with 9 nucleotides matching TRBD1. The CDR3 sequence is 17 residues long. Germline trimming cut 1 base from V and 1 base from J; bases unmatched to any gene: 4. Germline CDR1 is SGHVS and CDR2 is FNYEAQ. The CDR3 loop is CASSLGGQGLNTGELFF. The DNA for the CDR3 is TGTGCCAGCAGCTTAGGGGGACAGGGTTTGAACACCGGGGAGCTGTTTTTT.

This rearrangement joins TRBV2 to TRBJ1-4, with a possible D match to TRBD1 (5 bases). The germline V and J ends were trimmed by 4 bases and 7 bases, with 16 bases remaining between them. The germline CDR1 and CDR2 sequences are SNHLY and FYNNEI. This CDR3 has 15 residues. The CDR3 bases are TGTGCCAGCAGTGTGATGGGGCAAATTGGTGAAAAACTGTTTTTT. Translation gives CASSVMGQIGEKLFF.